These 3 T cell receptor beta chains originate from one sample sequenced in a study of CD8 T cells in Susac syndrome. RNA was extracted with the RNeasy kit, and a quantity of about 0.45 to 1 ug was reverse transcribed using random hexamers. TCRdb used MiXCR to reprocess the immunoSEQ multiplex PCR reads, holding one entry per CDR3 protein. The sample has about 120,000 distinct CDR3 sequences; around 95% are singletons. What was sequenced was CD8+ T cells from PBMCs. All receptors derive from a human donor with Susac syndrome.

V usage is TRBV7-6 and J usage is TRBJ2-3, with TRBD1 matching 7 bases. In germline, CDR1 is SGHVS, CDR2 FNYEAQ. With 5 bases clipped from V and 2 bases from J, the junction kept 10 bases outside the gene matches. CDR3 length equals 16 residues. As DNA, the CDR3 is TGTGCCAGCAGCCTAGGGGGCCTAGCATTCACAGATACGCAGTATTTT. Translating it yields CASSLGGLAFTDTQYF.

The gene calls are TRBV11-3 and TRBJ2-3; 9 nucleotides line up with TRBD2. Germline-derived CDR1 and CDR2 are SGHNT and YENEEA. This CDR3 region has 14 residues. V was pared by 5 bases and J by 5 bases, with 5 bases of the junction left unmatched. The CDR3 DNA reads as TGTGCCAGCAGCCGACAGACTAGCGGAGATACGCAGTATTTT. Protein sequence: CASSRQTSGDTQYF.

The chain employs TRBV9 and TRBJ2-5; weak D call: TRBD2 (6 bases). CDR1 and CDR2 from the germline V gene are SGDLS and YYNGEE. Trimming took off 4 bases at V and 5 bases at J, with 18 bases between the two ends. This CDR3 has 15 residues. CDR3 amino acids: CASSLEGLPGETQYF. In nucleotides, the CDR3 is TGTGCCAGCAGCTTAGAGGGACTGCCGGGGGAGACCCAGTACTTC.